This T cell receptor (beta chain) was captured in a study of beta chain features in type 1 diabetes. Overall study context: All of the samples together had 107,917,701 sorted cells examined.

Every bit of the isolated RNA underwent reverse transcription, so sequencing read expressed TCRB transcripts. TCRdb's copy holds only in-frame clones and misses some; the assay was immunoSEQ multiplex PCR. The profile shows roughly 300,000 clones, 14% of them singletons. Trimming left V 2 bases short and J 4 bases short, with 10 bases between. Looked up from germline, CDR1 is SGHDN and CDR2 is FVKESK. The CDR3 runs 14 residues. The J gene is TRBJ2-3, the V gene TRBV14; a weak D match, TRBD2 (6 bases). Sequencing was performed on central memory CD4+ T cells from blood. The receptor was isolated from a man aged 30-40 years in good health. CDR3 loop: CASSQLRRADTQYF. CDR3 in DNA: TGTGCCAGCAGCCAATTAAGGAGGGCAGATACGCAGTATTTT.